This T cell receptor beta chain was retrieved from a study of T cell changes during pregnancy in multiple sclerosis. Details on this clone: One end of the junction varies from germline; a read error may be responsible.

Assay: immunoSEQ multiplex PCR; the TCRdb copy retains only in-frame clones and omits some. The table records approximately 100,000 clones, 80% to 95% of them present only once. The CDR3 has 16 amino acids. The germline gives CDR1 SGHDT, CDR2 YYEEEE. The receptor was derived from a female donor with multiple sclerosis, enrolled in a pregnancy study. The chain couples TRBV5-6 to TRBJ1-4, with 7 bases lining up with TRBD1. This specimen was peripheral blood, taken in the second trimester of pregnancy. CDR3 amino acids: CSSSFGTAATNEKLFF. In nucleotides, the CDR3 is TGTTCCAGCAGCTTTGGGACAGCGGCAACTAATGAAAAACTGTTTTTT.